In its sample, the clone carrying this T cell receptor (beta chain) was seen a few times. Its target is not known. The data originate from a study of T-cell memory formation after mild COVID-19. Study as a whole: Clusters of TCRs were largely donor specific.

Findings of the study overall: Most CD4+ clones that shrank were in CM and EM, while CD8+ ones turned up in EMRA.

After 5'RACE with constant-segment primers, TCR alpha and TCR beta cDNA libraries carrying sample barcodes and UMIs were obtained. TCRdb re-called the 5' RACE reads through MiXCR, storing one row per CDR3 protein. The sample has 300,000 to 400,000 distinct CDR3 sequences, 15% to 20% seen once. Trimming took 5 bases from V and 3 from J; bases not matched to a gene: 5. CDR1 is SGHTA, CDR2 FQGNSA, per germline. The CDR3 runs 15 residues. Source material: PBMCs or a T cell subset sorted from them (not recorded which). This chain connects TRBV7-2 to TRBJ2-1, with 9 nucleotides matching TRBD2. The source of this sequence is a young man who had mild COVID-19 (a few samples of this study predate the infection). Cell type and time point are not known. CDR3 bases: TGTGCCAGCAGCCTTTGGCGGGGGGGCTACAATGAGCAGTTCTTC. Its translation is CASSLWRGGYNEQFF.